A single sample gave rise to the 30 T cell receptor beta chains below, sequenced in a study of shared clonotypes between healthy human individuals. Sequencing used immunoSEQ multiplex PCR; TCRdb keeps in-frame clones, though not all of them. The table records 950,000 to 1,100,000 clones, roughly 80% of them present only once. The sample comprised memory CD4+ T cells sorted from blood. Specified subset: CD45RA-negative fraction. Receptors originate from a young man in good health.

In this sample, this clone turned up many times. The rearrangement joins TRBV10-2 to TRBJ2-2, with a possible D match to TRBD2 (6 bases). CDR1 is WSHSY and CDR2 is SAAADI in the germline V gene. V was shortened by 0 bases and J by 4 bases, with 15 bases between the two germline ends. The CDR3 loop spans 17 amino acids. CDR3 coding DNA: TGCGCCAGCAGTGAGTCCCCGGGGGTCCCGGGCACCGGGGAGCTGTTTTTT. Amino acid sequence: CASSESPGVPGTGELFF.

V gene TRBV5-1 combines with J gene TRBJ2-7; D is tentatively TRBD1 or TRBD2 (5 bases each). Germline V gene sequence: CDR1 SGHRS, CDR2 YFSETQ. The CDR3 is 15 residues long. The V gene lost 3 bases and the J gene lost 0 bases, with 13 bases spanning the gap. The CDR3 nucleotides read TGCGCCAGCAGCTGGGACGTACGTCTCTCCTACGAGCAGTACTTC. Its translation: CASSWDVRLSYEQYF.

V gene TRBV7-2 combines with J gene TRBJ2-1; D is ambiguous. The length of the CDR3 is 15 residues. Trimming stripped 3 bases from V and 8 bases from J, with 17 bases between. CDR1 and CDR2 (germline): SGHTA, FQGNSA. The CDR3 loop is CASSFPGSSRDEQFF. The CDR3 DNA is TGTGCCAGCAGCTTCCCGGGCTCCAGTCGCGATGAGCAGTTCTTC.

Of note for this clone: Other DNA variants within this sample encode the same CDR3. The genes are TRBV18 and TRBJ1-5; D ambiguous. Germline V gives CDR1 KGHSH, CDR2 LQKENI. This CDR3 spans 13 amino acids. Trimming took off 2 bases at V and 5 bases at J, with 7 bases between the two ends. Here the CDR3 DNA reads TGTGCCAGCTCACCAAACCGGGATCAGCCCCAGCATTTT. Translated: CASSPNRDQPQHF.

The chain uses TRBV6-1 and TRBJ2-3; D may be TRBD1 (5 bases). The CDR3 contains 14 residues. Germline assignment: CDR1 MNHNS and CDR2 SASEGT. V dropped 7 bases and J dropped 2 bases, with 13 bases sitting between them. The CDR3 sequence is CASKVGDFTDTQYF. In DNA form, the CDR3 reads TGTGCCAGCAAAGTAGGGGATTTCACAGATACGCAGTATTTT.

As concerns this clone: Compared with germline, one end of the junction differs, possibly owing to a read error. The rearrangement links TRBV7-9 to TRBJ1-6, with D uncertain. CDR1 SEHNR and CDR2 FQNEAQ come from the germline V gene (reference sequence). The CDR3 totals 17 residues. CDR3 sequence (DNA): TGTGCCAGCAGCTTCTGGACGGCATCCCGATGGGGTTCACCCCCCCACTTT. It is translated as CASSFWTASRWGSPPHF.

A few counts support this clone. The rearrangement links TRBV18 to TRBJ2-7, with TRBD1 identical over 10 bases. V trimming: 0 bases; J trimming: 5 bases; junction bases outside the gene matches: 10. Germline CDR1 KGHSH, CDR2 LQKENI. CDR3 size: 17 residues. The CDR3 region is CASSPPFGDRGFDEQYF. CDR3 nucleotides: TGTGCCAGCTCACCACCGTTTGGGGACAGGGGATTCGACGAGCAGTACTTC. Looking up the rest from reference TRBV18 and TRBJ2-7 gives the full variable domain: NAGVMQNPRHLVRRRGQEARLRCSPMKGHSHVYWYRQLPEEGLKFMVYLQKENIIDESGMPKERFSAEFPKEGPSILRIQQVVRGDSAAYFCASSPPFGDRGFDEQYFGPGTRLTVT.

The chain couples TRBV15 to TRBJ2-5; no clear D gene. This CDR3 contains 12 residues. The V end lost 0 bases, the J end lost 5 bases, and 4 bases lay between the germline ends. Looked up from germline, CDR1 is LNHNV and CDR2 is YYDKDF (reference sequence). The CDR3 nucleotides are TGTGCCACCAGCAGAGATTTTGAGACCCAGTACTTC. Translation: CATSRDFETQYF.

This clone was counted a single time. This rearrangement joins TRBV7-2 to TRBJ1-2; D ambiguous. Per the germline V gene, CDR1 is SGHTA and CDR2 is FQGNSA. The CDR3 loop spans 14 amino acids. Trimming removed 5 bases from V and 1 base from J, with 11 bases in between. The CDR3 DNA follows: TGTGCCAGCAGCCCCGTCTGGGTTAACTATGGCTACACCTTC. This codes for CASSPVWVNYGYTF.

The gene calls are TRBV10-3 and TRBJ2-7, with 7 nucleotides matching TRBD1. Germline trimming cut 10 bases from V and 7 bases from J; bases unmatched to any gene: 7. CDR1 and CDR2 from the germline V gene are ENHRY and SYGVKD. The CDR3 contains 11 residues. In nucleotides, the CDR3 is TGTGCCACCCAAGAGGACAGGGAGCAGTACTTC. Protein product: CATQEDREQYF.

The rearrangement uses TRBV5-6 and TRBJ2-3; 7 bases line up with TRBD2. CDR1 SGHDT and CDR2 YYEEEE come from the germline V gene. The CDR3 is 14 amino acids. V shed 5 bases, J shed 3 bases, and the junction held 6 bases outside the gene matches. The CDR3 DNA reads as TGTGCCAGCAGGGCGACTAGCCGAACAGATACGCAGTATTTT. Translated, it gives CASRATSRTDTQYF.

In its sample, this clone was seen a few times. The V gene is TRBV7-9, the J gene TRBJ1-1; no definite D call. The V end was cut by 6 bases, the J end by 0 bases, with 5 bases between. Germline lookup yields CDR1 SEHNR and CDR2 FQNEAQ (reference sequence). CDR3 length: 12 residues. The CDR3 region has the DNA TGTGCCAGCAGACAGCTGAACACTGAAGCTTTCTTT. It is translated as CASRQLNTEAFF.

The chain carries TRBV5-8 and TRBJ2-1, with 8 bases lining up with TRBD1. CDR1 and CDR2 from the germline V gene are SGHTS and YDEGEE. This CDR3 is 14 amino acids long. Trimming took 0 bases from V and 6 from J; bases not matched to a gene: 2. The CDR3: CASSLGQGLNEQFF. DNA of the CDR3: TGTGCCAGCAGCTTGGGACAGGGGCTCAATGAGCAGTTCTTC.

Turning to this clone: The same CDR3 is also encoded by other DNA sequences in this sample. The CDR3: CASSSDPDTQYF. CDR3 nucleotide sequence: TGTGCCAGCAGCTCCGATCCAGATACGCAGTATTTT. J is TRBJ2-3 and V is TRBV7-3; D is undetermined. CDR3 length equals 12 residues. V lost 4 bases, J lost 4 bases, and 6 bases lay in between. Germline V gene sequence: CDR1 SGHTA, CDR2 FQGTGA.

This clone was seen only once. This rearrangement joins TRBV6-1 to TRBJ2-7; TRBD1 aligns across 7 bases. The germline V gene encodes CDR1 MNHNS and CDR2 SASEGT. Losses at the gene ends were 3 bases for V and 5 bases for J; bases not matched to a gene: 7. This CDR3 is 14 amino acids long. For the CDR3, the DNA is TGTGCCAGCAGTGAGACAGGGTTTATCGACGAGCAGTACTTC. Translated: CASSETGFIDEQYF.

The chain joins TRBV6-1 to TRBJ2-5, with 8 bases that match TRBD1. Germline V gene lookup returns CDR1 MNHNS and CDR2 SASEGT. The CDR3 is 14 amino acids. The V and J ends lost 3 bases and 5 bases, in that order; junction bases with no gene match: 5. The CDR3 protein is CASSDRGLRETQYF. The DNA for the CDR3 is TGTGCCAGCAGTGACAGGGGGCTTAGGGAGACCCAGTACTTC.

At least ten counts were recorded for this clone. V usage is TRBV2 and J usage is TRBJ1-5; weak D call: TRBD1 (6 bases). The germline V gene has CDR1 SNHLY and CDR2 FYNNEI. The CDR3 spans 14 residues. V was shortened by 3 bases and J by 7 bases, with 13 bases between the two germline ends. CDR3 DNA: TGTGCCAGCAGTGAGGGGGGCCGCCTACAGCCCCAGCATTTT. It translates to CASSEGGRLQPQHF.

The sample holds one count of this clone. CDR3 nucleotide sequence: TGCGCCAGCAGCTGGGGAGCGACAGGGGGCAACACTGAAGCTTTCTTT. Its protein product is CASSWGATGGNTEAFF. The chain is built from TRBV5-1 and TRBJ1-1; 10 bases fit TRBD1. In germline, CDR1 is SGHRS, CDR2 YFSETQ. With V trimmed by 3 bases and J by 2 bases, 7 bases remained unmatched. This CDR3 is 16 amino acids long.

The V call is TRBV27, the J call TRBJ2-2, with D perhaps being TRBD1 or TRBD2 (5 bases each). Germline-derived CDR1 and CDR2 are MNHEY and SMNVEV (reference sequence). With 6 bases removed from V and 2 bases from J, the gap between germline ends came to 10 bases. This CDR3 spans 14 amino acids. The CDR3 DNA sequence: TGTGCCAGCAGGAGGGACGGTAACACCGGGGAGCTGTTTTTT. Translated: CASRRDGNTGELFF.

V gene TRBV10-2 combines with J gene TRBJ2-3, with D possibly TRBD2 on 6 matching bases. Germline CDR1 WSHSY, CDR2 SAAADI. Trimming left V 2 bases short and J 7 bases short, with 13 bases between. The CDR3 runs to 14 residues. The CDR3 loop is CASSEGGARNTQYF. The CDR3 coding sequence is TGCGCCAGCAGTGAGGGAGGGGCCCGAAATACGCAGTATTTT.

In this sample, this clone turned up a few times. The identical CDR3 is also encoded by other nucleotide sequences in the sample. CDR3 region: CASSLGEKEKLFF. CDR3 coding DNA: TGTGCCAGCAGCTTAGGGGAAAAAGAAAAACTGTTTTTT. This chain links TRBV7-6 with TRBJ1-4, with D hard to call. The V end lost 1 base, the J end lost 8 bases, and 8 bases lay between the germline ends. The CDR3 sequence is 13 residues long. Germline-derived CDR1 and CDR2 are SGHVS and FNYEAQ.

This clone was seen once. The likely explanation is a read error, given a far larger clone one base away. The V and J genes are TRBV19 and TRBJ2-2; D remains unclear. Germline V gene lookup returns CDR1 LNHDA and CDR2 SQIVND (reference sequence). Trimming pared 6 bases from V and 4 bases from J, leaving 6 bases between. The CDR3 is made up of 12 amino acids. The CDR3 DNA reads TGTGCCAGTAGCCGAACCACCGGGGAGCTGTTTTTT. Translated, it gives CASSRTTGELFF. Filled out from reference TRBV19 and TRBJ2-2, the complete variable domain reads DGGITQSPKYLFRKEGQNVTLSCEQNLNHDAMYWYRQDPGQGLRLIYYSQIVNDFQKGDIAEGYSVSREKKESFPLTVTSAQKNPTAFYLCASSRTTGELFFGEGSRLTVL.

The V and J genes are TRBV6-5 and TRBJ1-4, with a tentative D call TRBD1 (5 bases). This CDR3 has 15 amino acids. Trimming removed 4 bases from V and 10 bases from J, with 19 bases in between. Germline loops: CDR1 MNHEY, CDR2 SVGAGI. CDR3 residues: CASSSVSWGSGKLFF. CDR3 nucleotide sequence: TGTGCCAGCAGTTCCGTCAGTTGGGGCTCGGGAAAACTGTTTTTT.

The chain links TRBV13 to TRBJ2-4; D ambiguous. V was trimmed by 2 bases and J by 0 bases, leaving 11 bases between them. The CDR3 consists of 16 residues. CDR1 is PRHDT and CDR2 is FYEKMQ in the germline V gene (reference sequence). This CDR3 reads CASSLTAVLAKNIQYF. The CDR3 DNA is TGTGCCAGCAGCTTAACAGCTGTTCTAGCCAAAAACATTCAGTACTTC.

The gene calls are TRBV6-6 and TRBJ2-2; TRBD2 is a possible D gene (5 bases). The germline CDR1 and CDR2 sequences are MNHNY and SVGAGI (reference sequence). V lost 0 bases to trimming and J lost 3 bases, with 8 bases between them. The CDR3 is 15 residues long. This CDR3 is CASSYSRDYTGELFF. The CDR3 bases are TGTGCCAGCAGTTACTCACGGGATTACACCGGGGAGCTGTTTTTT.

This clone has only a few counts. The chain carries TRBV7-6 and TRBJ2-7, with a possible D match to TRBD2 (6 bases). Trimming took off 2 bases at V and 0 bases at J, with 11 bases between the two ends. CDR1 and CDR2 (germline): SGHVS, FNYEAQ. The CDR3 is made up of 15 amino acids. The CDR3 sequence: CASSLIPGDSYEQYF. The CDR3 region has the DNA TGTGCCAGCAGCTTAATCCCGGGGGACTCCTACGAGCAGTACTTC. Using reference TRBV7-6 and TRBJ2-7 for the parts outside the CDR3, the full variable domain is GAGVSQSPRYKVTKRGQDVALRCDPISGHVSLYWYRQALGQGPEFLTYFNYEAQQDKSGLPNDRFSAERPEGSISTLTIQRTEQRDSAMYRCASSLIPGDSYEQYFGPGTRLTVT.

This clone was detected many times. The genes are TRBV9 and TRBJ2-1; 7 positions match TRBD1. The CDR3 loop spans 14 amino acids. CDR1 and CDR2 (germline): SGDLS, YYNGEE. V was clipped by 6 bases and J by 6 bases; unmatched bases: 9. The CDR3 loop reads CASNVRGPGNEQFF. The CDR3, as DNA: TGTGCCAGCAATGTTAGGGGGCCGGGCAATGAGCAGTTCTTC.

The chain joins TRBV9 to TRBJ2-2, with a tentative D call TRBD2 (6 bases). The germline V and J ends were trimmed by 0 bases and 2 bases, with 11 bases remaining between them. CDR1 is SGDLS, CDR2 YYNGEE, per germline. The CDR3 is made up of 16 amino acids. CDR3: CASSVATSRNTGELFF. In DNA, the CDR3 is TGTGCCAGCAGCGTAGCAACTAGCAGAAACACCGGGGAGCTGTTTTTT.

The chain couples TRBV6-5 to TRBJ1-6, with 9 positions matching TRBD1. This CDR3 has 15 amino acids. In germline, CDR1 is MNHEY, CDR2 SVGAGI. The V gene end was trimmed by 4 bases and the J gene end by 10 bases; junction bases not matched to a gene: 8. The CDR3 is CASSSWTGVTSPLHF. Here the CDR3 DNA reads TGTGCCAGCAGTTCCTGGACAGGGGTAACATCACCCCTCCACTTT.

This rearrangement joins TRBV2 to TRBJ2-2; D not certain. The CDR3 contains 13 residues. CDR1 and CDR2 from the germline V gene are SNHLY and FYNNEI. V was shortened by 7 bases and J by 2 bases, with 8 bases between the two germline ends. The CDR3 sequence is CASTRLNTGELFF. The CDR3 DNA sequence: TGTGCCAGCACCAGACTCAACACCGGGGAGCTGTTTTTT.